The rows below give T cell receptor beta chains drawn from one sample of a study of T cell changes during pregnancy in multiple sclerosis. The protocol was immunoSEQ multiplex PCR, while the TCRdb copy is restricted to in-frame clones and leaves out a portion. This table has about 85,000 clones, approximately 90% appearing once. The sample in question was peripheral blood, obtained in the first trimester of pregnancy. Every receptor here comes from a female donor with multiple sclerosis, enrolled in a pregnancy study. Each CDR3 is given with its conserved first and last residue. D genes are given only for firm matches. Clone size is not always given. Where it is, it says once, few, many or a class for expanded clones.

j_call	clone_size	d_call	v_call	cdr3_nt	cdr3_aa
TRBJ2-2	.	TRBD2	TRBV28	TGTGCCAGCAGCCCGGGACTAGCGAACACCGGGGAGCTGTTTTTT	CASSPGLANTGELFF
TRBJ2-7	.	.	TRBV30	TGTGCCTGGAGGTTAGAACCCGGGAGTGGCGAGCAGTACTTC	CAWRLEPGSGEQYF
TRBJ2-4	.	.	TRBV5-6	TGTGCCAGCAGCCCAGGGGAAGACATTCAGTACTTC	CASSPGEDIQYF
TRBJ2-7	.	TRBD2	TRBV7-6	TGTGCCAGCAGCATAGGGACTAGCGGGGTTGGCTACGAGCAGTACTTC	CASSIGTSGVGYEQYF
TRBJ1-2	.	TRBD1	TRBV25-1	TGTGCCAGCAGGGGGGCTACGGGACAGGAGTTTTACGGCTACACCTTC	CASRGATGQEFYGYTF
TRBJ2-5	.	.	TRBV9	TGTGCCAGCAGCCCAGAGGGGGGGGGCCAAGAGACCCAGTACTTC	CASSPEGGGQETQYF
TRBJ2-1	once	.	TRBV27	TGTGCCAGCAAATCGGGGTATGAGCAGTTCTTC	CASKSGYEQFF
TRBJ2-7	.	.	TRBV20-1	TGCAGTGCTATTTTATCCTACGAGCAGTACTTC	CSAILSYEQYF
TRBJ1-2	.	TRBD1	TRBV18	TGTGCCAGCTCACCACAGGGACAGGGGTTCGGCTACACCTTC	CASSPQGQGFGYTF
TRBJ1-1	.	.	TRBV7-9	TGTGCCAGCAGCCCCACGGGAGCTGAAGCTTTCTTT	CASSPTGAEAFF
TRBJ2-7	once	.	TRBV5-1	TGCGCCAGCAGCTTGGACGCAGCGAGACTCTACGAGCAGTACTTC	CASSLDAARLYEQYF
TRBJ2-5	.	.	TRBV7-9	TGTGCCAGCAGCTTAGTCGGAGTAGAGACCCAGTACTTC	CASSLVGVETQYF
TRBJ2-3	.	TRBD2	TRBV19	TGTGCCAGTAGTTCTACGGGACTAAGCACAGATACGCAGTATTTT	CASSSTGLSTDTQYF
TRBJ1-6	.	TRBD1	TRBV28	TGTGCCAGCACTTCCAGGACAGGGAGATTGTCACCCCTCCACTTT	CASTSRTGRLSPLHF
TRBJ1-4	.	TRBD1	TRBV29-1	TGCAGCGTAGACCCAGGGGGTACTAATGAAAAACTGTTTTTT	CSVDPGGTNEKLFF
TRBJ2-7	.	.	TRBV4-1	TGCGCCAGCAGCCGTGGCCAGGAGGCCTACGAGCAGTACTTC	CASSRGQEAYEQYF
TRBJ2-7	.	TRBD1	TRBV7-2	TGTGCCAGCAGCTTAGGTTCCTGGGACAGGGGTTCCGAGCAGTACTTC	CASSLGSWDRGSEQYF
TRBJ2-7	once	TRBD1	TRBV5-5	TGTGCCAGCAGCCATTCAACAGGGGGCAACTACGCCTACGAGCAGTACTTC	CASSHSTGGNYAYEQYF
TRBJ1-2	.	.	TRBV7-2	TGTGCCAGCAGCTTAGTTAATTCAGGGGCTCCTAACTATGGCTACACCTTC	CASSLVNSGAPNYGYTF
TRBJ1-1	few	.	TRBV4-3	TGCGCCAGCAGCCAAGCGTTCGGAGATCCTGAAGCTTTCTTT	CASSQAFGDPEAFF
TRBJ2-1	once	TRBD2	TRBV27	TGTGCCAGCAGTTTCCCGCCCCTAGCGGGCTTTTACAATGAGCAGTTCTTC	CASSFPPLAGFYNEQFF
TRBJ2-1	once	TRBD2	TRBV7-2	TGTGCCAGCAGCTTAGTTACCGGGACTAGGTCCTACAATGAGCAGTTCTTC	CASSLVTGTRSYNEQFF
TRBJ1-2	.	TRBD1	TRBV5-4	TGTGCCAGCAGCCGACAGGGCTTAGTCTATGGCTACACCTTC	CASSRQGLVYGYTF
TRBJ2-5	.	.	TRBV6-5	TGTGCCAGCAGTTACTCCCAGGGGTTGGAGACCCAGTACTTC	CASSYSQGLETQYF
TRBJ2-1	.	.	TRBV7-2	TGTGCCAGCAGCTTAATGTCGCTAGCGCGGAACAATGAGCAGTTCTTC	CASSLMSLARNNEQFF
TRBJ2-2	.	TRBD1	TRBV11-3	TGTGCCAGCAGCTTAAGGTCGACAGGGATCGACACCGGGGAGCTGTTTTTT	CASSLRSTGIDTGELFF
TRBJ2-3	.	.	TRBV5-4	TGTGCCAGCAGCCCCCGGGACACCACCACTGGCACAGATACGCAGTATTTT	CASSPRDTTTGTDTQYF
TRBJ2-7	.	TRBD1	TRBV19	TGTGCCAGTAGTATCGCCGGGACAGGGTACGAGCAGTACTTC	CASSIAGTGYEQYF
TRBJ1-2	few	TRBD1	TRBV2	TGTGCCAGCAGTGAAGCGACGAGGACAGGGGTCCCCTTCTATGGCTACACCTTC	CASSEATRTGVPFYGYTF
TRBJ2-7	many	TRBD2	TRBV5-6	TGTGCCAGCAGCGGTTGGGCTAGCGGGAGCTACGAGCAGTACTTC	CASSGWASGSYEQYF
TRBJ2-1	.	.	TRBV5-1	TGCGCCAGCAGCTTTAGGGGGAGCTCCTACAATGAGCAGTTCTTC	CASSFRGSSYNEQFF
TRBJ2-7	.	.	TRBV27	TGTGCCAGCAGTTTATCAGGACTCCTCTACGAGCAGTACTTC	CASSLSGLLYEQYF
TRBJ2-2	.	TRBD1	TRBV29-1	TGCAGCGGCCAGGGGGCGTTAAACACCGGGGAGCTGTTTTTT	CSGQGALNTGELFF
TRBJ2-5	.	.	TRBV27	TGTGCCAGCAAAAGGGGACAACCCCAAGAGACCCAGTACTTC	CASKRGQPQETQYF
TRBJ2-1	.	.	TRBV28	TGTGCCAGCAGTCAAATCGGCGAGGGACTGAGAGGATACAATGAGCAGTTCTTC	CASSQIGEGLRGYNEQFF
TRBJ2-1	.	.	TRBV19	TGTGCCAGTAGTATGGGCAGGGACAATACCAATGAGCAGTTCTTC	CASSMGRDNTNEQFF
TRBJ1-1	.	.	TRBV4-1	TGCGCCAGCAGCCAATTGAATCTGCGGGCAGCTAAAGCTTTCTTT	CASSQLNLRAAKAFF
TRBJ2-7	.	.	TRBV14	TGTGCCAGCAGCCAAGGTAGGAGGTTCTCCTACGAGCAGTACTTC	CASSQGRRFSYEQYF
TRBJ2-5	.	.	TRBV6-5	TGTGCCAGCAGGGAGTCACAAAGGGAGACCCAGTACTTC	CASRESQRETQYF
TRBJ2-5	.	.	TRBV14	TGTGCCAGCAGCCAAACTAAGACCCAGTACTTC	CASSQTKTQYF
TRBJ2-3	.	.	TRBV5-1	TGCGCCAGCACTGCAGGGTCTAGCACAGATACGCAGTATTTT	CASTAGSSTDTQYF
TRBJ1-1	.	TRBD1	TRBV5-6	TGTGCCAGCGGGGACAGGGGAACGAACACTGAAGCTTTCTTT	CASGDRGTNTEAFF
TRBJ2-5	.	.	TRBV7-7	TGTGCCAGCAGCTCTCAACAGGGCTTGGAGACCCAGTACTTC	CASSSQQGLETQYF
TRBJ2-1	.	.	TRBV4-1	TGCGCCAGTAGAAAGAGTGAATCCTCCTACAATGAGCAGTTCTTC	CASRKSESSYNEQFF
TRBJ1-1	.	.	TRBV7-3	TGTGCCAGCAGCTTAACAACCGTTGGGCAGGGAGGGATCACTGAAGCTTTCTTT	CASSLTTVGQGGITEAFF
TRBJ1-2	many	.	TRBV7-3	TGTGCCAGCAGCCCCGGGACTAACTATGGCTACACCTTC	CASSPGTNYGYTF
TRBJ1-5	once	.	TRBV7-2	TGTGCCAGCAGCTTAGAGTCCAGAGGCTACAATCAGCCCCAGCATTTT	CASSLESRGYNQPQHF
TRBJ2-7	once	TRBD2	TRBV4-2	TGTGCCAGCAGCCCCCCAGCTAGCGGGATTGGGGACGAGCAGTACTTC	CASSPPASGIGDEQYF
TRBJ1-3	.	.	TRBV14	TGTGCCAGCAGCCAAGCGGGTTTATCTGGAAACACCATATATTTT	CASSQAGLSGNTIYF
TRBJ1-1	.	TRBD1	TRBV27	TGTGCCAGCAGTTTATCGATCGGGACAGGGGGAGCTTTCTTT	CASSLSIGTGGAFF
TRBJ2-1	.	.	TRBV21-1	TGTGCCAGCAGCTGGCCTGAACGGGGGTTCTACAATGAGCAGTTCTTC	CASSWPERGFYNEQFF
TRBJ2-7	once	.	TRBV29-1	TGCAGCGCCGCGGACAGCTCCTACGAGCAGTACTTC	CSAADSSYEQYF
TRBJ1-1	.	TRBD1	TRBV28	TGTGCCAGCACCTCACAGGGGAGCACTGAAGCTTTCTTT	CASTSQGSTEAFF